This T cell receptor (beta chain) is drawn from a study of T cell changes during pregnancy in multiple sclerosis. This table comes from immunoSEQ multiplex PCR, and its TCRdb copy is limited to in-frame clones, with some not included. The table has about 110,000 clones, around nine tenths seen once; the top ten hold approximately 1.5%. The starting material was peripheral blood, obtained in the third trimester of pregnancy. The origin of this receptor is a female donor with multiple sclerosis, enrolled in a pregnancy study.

The CDR3 spells CASSADRGTSIAKNIQYF. The CDR3 DNA reads as TGTGCCAGCAGCGCAGACAGGGGGACGAGTATTGCCAAAAACATTCAGTACTTC. The chain employs TRBV5-5 and TRBJ2-4; TRBD1 agrees at 9 bases. The CDR3 has 18 residues. The trim removed 4 bases at V and 1 base at J, leaving 12 bases unmatched. The V gene's germline CDR1 is SGHKS and CDR2 YYEKEE (reference sequence). Looking up the rest from reference TRBV5-5 and TRBJ2-4 gives the full variable domain: DAGVTQSPTHLIKTRGQQVTLRCSPISGHKSVSWYQQVLGQGPQFIFQYYEKEERGRGNFPDRFSARQFPNYSSELNVNALLLGDSALYLCASSADRGTSIAKNIQYFGAGTRLSVL.